What follows are 3 T cell receptor beta chains derived from one specimen sequenced in a study of blood T cell repertoires in COVID-19. TCRdb's table, derived via immunoSEQ multiplex PCR, lists solely in-frame clones and lacks some. The sample gives tens of thousands of clones, 81% of which show up once; 2.5% is in the top ten. The source material was peripheral blood. The origin of the receptors is a woman in her seventies with COVID-19, enrolled during active disease.

The chain links TRBV29-1 to TRBJ1-1; D is ambiguous. V lost 3 bases and J 9 bases, leaving 11 bases between the germline ends. This CDR3 contains 11 residues. The germline V gene has CDR1 SQVTM and CDR2 ANQGSEA. CDR3 in DNA: TGCAGCGTTGAGTTGGGAGCCCAAGCTTTCTTT. Amino acid sequence: CSVELGAQAFF.

The chain combines TRBV6-5 with TRBJ2-4, with D perhaps matching TRBD2 (6 bases). This CDR3 comprises 15 residues. Per the germline V gene, CDR1 is MNHEY and CDR2 is SVGAGI. V lost 5 bases and J lost 10, with 21 bases in between. The CDR3 spells CASSPDLGTRLIQYF. The CDR3 nucleotides are TGTGCCAGCAGTCCAGACCTCGGGACTCGACTAATTCAGTACTTC.

The J gene is TRBJ2-1, the V gene TRBV4-1, with a tentative D call TRBD2 (5 bases). From germline, CDR1 is MGHRA and CDR2 YSYEKL. V was cut by 1 base and J by 2 bases, with 9 bases left in between. The CDR3 loop spans 15 amino acids. The CDR3 loop reads CASSQVDGAYNEQFF. CDR3 DNA sequence: TGCGCCAGCAGCCAAGTCGACGGGGCCTACAATGAGCAGTTCTTC.